This T cell receptor (beta chain) is drawn from a study of shared T cell receptors in the human thymus. Germline lookup yields CDR1 MNHEY and CDR2 SMNVEV (reference sequence). The CDR3 runs 16 residues. With V trimmed by 5 bases and J by 8 bases, 13 bases remained unmatched. Libraries were prepared by immunoSEQ multiplex PCR; TCRdb keeps only in-frame clonotypes and omits some of them. Seen here are almost 550,000 clones, about four fifths observed once, and the top ten hold about 0.013%. Separately, the same data were catalogued under a study of human thymus T cells. As that report states: Immunologically healthy infants in Finland undergoing congenital heart defect surgery were the donors. The thymus was resected at corrective cardiac surgery. Thymic and blood repertoires seemed to show skewed V and J gene use. As related research reported, thymic repertoires overlapped highly among unrelated individuals.

This TCR was recovered from a boy younger than two with a congenital heart defect. The chain employs TRBV27 and TRBJ2-1; 9 nucleotides match TRBD2. The material sequenced was thymocytes. CDR3 protein: CASSPPSGIIEDEQFF. The DNA for the CDR3 is TGTGCCAGCAGTCCCCCTAGCGGGATAATAGAGGATGAGCAGTTCTTC.